Included here is one T cell receptor beta chain sequence, with context. Per the germline V gene, CDR1 is MNHNS and CDR2 is SASEGT. The V and J ends lost 1 base and 0 bases respectively, with 9 bases between them. The CDR3 has 15 residues. The record originates from a study of blood T cell repertoires in COVID-19. Here immunoSEQ multiplex PCR was the method, and the copy in TCRdb shows in-frame clones only, minus some. The sample shows about 270,000 clones, 91% of them seen only once. The genes are TRBV6-1 and TRBJ1-1; perhaps TRBD1 as D (5 bases). The sample taken for sequencing was PBMCs or T cells enriched from blood (not recorded which). The receptor comes from a man in his forties who had been exposed to COVID-19. Here the CDR3 reads CASSEDPGVNTEAFF. DNA of the CDR3: TGTGCCAGCAGTGAAGACCCGGGGGTGAACACTGAAGCTTTCTTT.